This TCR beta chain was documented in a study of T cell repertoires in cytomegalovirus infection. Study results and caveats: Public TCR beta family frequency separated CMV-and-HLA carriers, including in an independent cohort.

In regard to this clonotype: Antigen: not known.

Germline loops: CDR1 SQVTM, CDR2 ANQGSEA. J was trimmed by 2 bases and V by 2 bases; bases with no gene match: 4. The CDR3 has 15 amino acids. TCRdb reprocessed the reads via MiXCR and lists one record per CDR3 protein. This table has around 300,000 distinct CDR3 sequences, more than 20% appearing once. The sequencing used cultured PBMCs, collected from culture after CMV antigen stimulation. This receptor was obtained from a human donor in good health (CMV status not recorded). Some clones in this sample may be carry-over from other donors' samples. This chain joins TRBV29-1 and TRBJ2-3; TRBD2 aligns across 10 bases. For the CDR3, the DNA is TGCAGCGTTGAAAAAACTAGCGGGGCCACAGATACGCAGTATTTT. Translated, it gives CSVEKTSGATDTQYF.